A selection of T cell receptor beta chains follows, all from one sample in a study of T cells in Graves' hyperthyroidism and ophthalmopathy. TCRdb re-called the multiplex PCR reads with MiXCR, one entry per CDR3 protein. The sample includes about 560,000 distinct CDR3 sequences, 46% of them seen just once. Sequenced material: peripheral blood or thyroid tissue (not recorded which). The receptor set was obtained from a woman aged 18-29 years with Graves' hyperthyroidism. CDR3s include the opening cysteine and the closing phenylalanine or tryptophan. Fields, in order: clone size, J gene, V gene, D gene, CDR3 DNA, CDR3 protein. A D gene is named only where the DNA matches it firmly. Clone size is shown for a subset of rows, as once, few, many or a class of expanded clone.

size: many
J: TRBJ1-2
V: TRBV24-1
D: -
DNA: TGTGCCACCCGCGGGAGAGGGAACTATGGCTACACCTTC
CDR3: CATRGRGNYGYTF

size: few
J: TRBJ2-7
V: TRBV5-1
D: -
DNA: TGCGCCAGCAGCGACCTCGGGCGGAGCTCCTACGAGCAGTACTTC
CDR3: CASSDLGRSSYEQYF

size: few
J: TRBJ1-1
V: TRBV7-6
D: -
DNA: TGTGCCAGCAGCTCTCCTCGTGCGGGGCCAATGAACACTGAAGCTTTCTTT
CDR3: CASSSPRAGPMNTEAFF

size: -
J: TRBJ1-2
V: TRBV29-1
D: TRBD1
DNA: TGCAGCGTTGAGCGGACAGGGGGCTATGGCTACACCTTC
CDR3: CSVERTGGYGYTF

size: many
J: TRBJ2-7
V: TRBV6-5
D: TRBD1
DNA: TGTGCCAGCAGTGATACAGGGGGCGAGCAGTACTTC
CDR3: CASSDTGGEQYF

size: -
J: TRBJ1-2
V: TRBV20-1
D: -
DNA: TGCAGCGCGTTTGGGAAGGGGAACTATGGCTACACCTTC
CDR3: CSAFGKGNYGYTF

size: -
J: TRBJ2-6
V: TRBV2
D: TRBD1
DNA: TGTGCCATCAGCCTAGACAGGGGATATGGGGCCAACGTCCTGACTTTC
CDR3: CAISLDRGYGANVLTF

size: many
J: TRBJ1-2
V: TRBV25-1
D: TRBD1
DNA: TGTGCCAGCATGAGACAGGGAAGTTACGGCTACACCTTC
CDR3: CASMRQGSYGYTF

size: many
J: TRBJ1-1
V: TRBV25-1
D: -
DNA: TGTGCCAGCAGTGGCTTGGGACAAAAACGGGTGGGTTACACTGAAGCTTTCTTT
CDR3: CASSGLGQKRVGYTEAFF

size: -
J: TRBJ2-2
V: TRBV20-1
D: TRBD2
DNA: TGCAGTGCTTCGAGTAGCGGGAGGGAAACCGGGGAGCTGTTTTTT
CDR3: CSASSSGRETGELFF

size: -
J: TRBJ1-2
V: TRBV7-6
D: -
DNA: TGTGCCAGCAGCCCCGGACGGGGCCCCTATGGCTACACCTTC
CDR3: CASSPGRGPYGYTF

size: -
J: TRBJ2-5
V: TRBV29-1
D: -
DNA: TGCAGCGTTGAAGAGGAGGGCAGGGGACAAGAGACCCAGTACTTC
CDR3: CSVEEEGRGQETQYF

size: -
J: TRBJ1-6
V: TRBV11-2
D: -
DNA: TGTGCCAGCAGCCCATCCCCGGCAGGGCCACCCCTCCACTTT
CDR3: CASSPSPAGPPLHF

size: few
J: TRBJ2-5
V: TRBV19
D: TRBD2
DNA: TGTGCCAGTAGTTCGGGACTAGCGTACCAAGAGACCCAGTACTTC
CDR3: CASSSGLAYQETQYF

size: many
J: TRBJ2-7
V: TRBV29-1
D: -
DNA: TGCAGCGTTGAAGTCGCCGGGAATGAGCAGTACTTC
CDR3: CSVEVAGNEQYF

size: few
J: TRBJ1-4
V: TRBV10-3
D: -
DNA: TGTGCCAGCGCTTGGAGGACAGCTAATGAAAAACTGTTTTTT
CDR3: CASAWRTANEKLFF

size: -
J: TRBJ1-5
V: TRBV7-2
D: -
DNA: TGTGCCAGCAGCTTAGTTGCCGCAGAAGGGCAGCCCCAGCATTTT
CDR3: CASSLVAAEGQPQHF

size: many
J: TRBJ2-7
V: TRBV24-1
D: -
DNA: TGTGCCACCAGTCGACAGGACAGCTACGAGCAGTACTTC
CDR3: CATSRQDSYEQYF

size: many
J: TRBJ1-5
V: TRBV7-9
D: -
DNA: TGTGCCAGCAGCTTACCCGGGGTCAATCAGCCCCAGCATTTT
CDR3: CASSLPGVNQPQHF

size: -
J: TRBJ2-7
V: TRBV12-3/TRBV12-4
D: -
DNA: TGTGCCAGCAGTTTCCGACAGATACGTGGAGAGCAGTACTTC
CDR3: CASSFRQIRGEQYF

size: -
J: TRBJ2-7
V: TRBV7-9
D: TRBD1
DNA: TGTGCCAGCAGCCAAGAAGGACAGGGGACATACGAGCAGTACTTC
CDR3: CASSQEGQGTYEQYF

size: -
J: TRBJ2-7
V: TRBV7-2
D: TRBD1
DNA: TGTGCCAGCAGTTCCCGGACAGGGTCGGGATACGAGCAGTACTTC
CDR3: CASSSRTGSGYEQYF

size: -
J: TRBJ1-5
V: TRBV25-1
D: -
DNA: TGTGCTAGTACGCGACTAATGAATAGCAATCAGCCCCAGCATTTT
CDR3: CASTRLMNSNQPQHF

size: -
J: TRBJ1-2
V: TRBV25-1
D: -
DNA: TGTGCCAGCAGTGAATTTGGCAACTATGGCTACACCTTC
CDR3: CASSEFGNYGYTF

size: few
J: TRBJ2-7
V: TRBV2
D: -
DNA: TGTGCCAGCAAGGGGGGCTTGTCCTACGAGCAGTACTTC
CDR3: CASKGGLSYEQYF

size: -
J: TRBJ1-5
V: TRBV19
D: -
DNA: TGTGCCAGCAGGCCACTCCGGGACATCGGGCAGCCCCAGCATTTT
CDR3: CASRPLRDIGQPQHF

size: once
J: TRBJ2-7
V: TRBV2
D: -
DNA: TGTGCCAGCAGCGAAGGACTGTTCAGCTCCTACGAGCAGTACTTC
CDR3: CASSEGLFSSYEQYF

size: -
J: TRBJ2-6
V: TRBV2
D: -
DNA: TGTGCCAGCAGCCAAGAAGCCTCGGGGGCCAACGTCCTGACTTTC
CDR3: CASSQEASGANVLTF

size: -
J: TRBJ1-2
V: TRBV7-2
D: -
DNA: TGTGCCAGCAGCCCCCTAAGTGGACTGACTAACTATGGCCACACCTTC
CDR3: CASSPLSGLTNYGHTF

size: once
J: TRBJ2-5
V: TRBV2
D: -
DNA: TGTGCCAGCAGTGAAGCAACAGGGCCCCAAGAGACCCAGTACTTC
CDR3: CASSEATGPQETQYF

size: few
J: TRBJ2-7
V: TRBV6-5
D: -
DNA: TGTGCCAGCAGTTACCTCCGGCCCGAGGGCTACGAGCAGTACTTC
CDR3: CASSYLRPEGYEQYF

size: -
J: TRBJ2-5
V: TRBV10-3
D: -
DNA: TGTGCCATCACTGGGGAGTTTGAGACCCAGTACTTC
CDR3: CAITGEFETQYF

size: few
J: TRBJ1-1
V: TRBV15
D: TRBD1
DNA: TGTGCCACCAGCAGACAGACAGGGCGTCTTATGAACACTGAAGCTTTCTTT
CDR3: CATSRQTGRLMNTEAFF

size: -
J: TRBJ1-5
V: TRBV16
D: TRBD1
DNA: TGTGCCAGCAGTCCAACCGGGACAGGCAATCAGCCCCAGCATTTT
CDR3: CASSPTGTGNQPQHF

size: few
J: TRBJ1-6
V: TRBV20-1
D: -
DNA: TGCAGTGCTAGAGATACACGCGCAGGGAATAATTCACCCCTCCACTTT
CDR3: CSARDTRAGNNSPLHF

size: -
J: TRBJ2-7
V: TRBV7-3
D: TRBD2
DNA: TGTGCCAGCAGCTTGACTAGCGGGAGAGTCGTGCAGTACTTC
CDR3: CASSLTSGRVVQYF

size: -
J: TRBJ2-2
V: TRBV19
D: TRBD1
DNA: TGTGCCAGTAGCGACAGGGGGTACACCGGGGAGCTGTTTTTT
CDR3: CASSDRGYTGELFF

size: -
J: TRBJ1-2
V: TRBV7-9
D: -
DNA: TGTGCCAGCAGTTCCAGACCTGGGCGAGATGGCTACACCTTC
CDR3: CASSSRPGRDGYTF

size: many
J: TRBJ1-5
V: TRBV19
D: TRBD1
DNA: TGTGCCAGTAGTATAGAAGGGACAGGAGTGGAGCCCCAGCATTTT
CDR3: CASSIEGTGVEPQHF

size: -
J: TRBJ2-7
V: TRBV10-3
D: -
DNA: TGTGCCATCACACGGGCCGGGCCCTACGAGCAGTACTTC
CDR3: CAITRAGPYEQYF

size: -
J: TRBJ1-6
V: TRBV10-3
D: -
DNA: TGTGCCATCAGGTGGGACATCTTCGCCAATTCACCCCTCCACTTT
CDR3: CAIRWDIFANSPLHF

size: few
J: TRBJ2-2
V: TRBV9
D: TRBD1
DNA: TGCGCCAGCAGCAAAGGACAGGGGGCCACCGGGGAGCTGTTTTTT
CDR3: CASSKGQGATGELFF

size: -
J: TRBJ2-2
V: TRBV29-1
D: -
DNA: TGCAGCGCCGGACAGGCCAGCGGGACCGCCGGGGAGCTGTTTTTT
CDR3: CSAGQASGTAGELFF

size: once
J: TRBJ2-1
V: TRBV2
D: -
DNA: TGTGCCAGCAGGGTCCGGGGGAATGAGCAGTTCTTC
CDR3: CASRVRGNEQFF

size: -
J: TRBJ1-1
V: TRBV19
D: -
DNA: TGTGCCAGTAGTACAACAAGGGGCATTTACGCTGAAGCTTTCTTT
CDR3: CASSTTRGIYAEAFF

size: few
J: TRBJ2-5
V: TRBV20-1
D: -
DNA: TGCAGTGCTAGAGCCCCCAGCGGCCAAGAGACCCAGTACTTC
CDR3: CSARAPSGQETQYF

size: -
J: TRBJ2-5
V: TRBV20-1
D: -
DNA: TGCAGTGCGCTTCCGGTGGCATACGAGACCCAGTACTTC
CDR3: CSALPVAYETQYF

size: -
J: TRBJ1-3
V: TRBV15
D: -
DNA: TGTGCCACCAGCAGCTTATCCAGCGGCGCTGGAAACACCATATATTTT
CDR3: CATSSLSSGAGNTIYF

size: -
J: TRBJ2-7
V: TRBV7-8
D: TRBD2
DNA: TGTGCCAGCAGCTTAGGAGCGGGAATGACGGGCGGCAGCTCCTACGAGCAGTACTTC
CDR3: CASSLGAGMTGGSSYEQYF

size: -
J: TRBJ2-2
V: TRBV7-8
D: TRBD2
DNA: TGTGCCAGCAGCTTGGGACTAGCGGGAGGACCCGGGGAGCTGTTTTTT
CDR3: CASSLGLAGGPGELFF

size: -
J: TRBJ2-7
V: TRBV7-9
D: -
DNA: TGTGCCAGCAGCCAAGGCAGGGTCGCCGACGAGCAGTACTTC
CDR3: CASSQGRVADEQYF

size: few
J: TRBJ1-4
V: TRBV7-2
D: -
DNA: TGTGCCAGCAGACTTAATGAAAAACTGTTTTTT
CDR3: CASRLNEKLFF

size: once
J: TRBJ1-2
V: TRBV4-1
D: TRBD1
DNA: TGCGCCAGCAGCCAAGCAGGGACAGGGGGGTCGGATGGCTACACATTC
CDR3: CASSQAGTGGSDGYTF

size: -
J: TRBJ2-2
V: TRBV9
D: -
DNA: TGTGCCAGCAGCGACCCCGGCGGGCAGGGAACCGGGGAGCTGTTTTTT
CDR3: CASSDPGGQGTGELFF

size: -
J: TRBJ1-5
V: TRBV6-5
D: -
DNA: TGTGCCAGCAGTTACCAGTGGACAGTCTTGGGACAGCCCCAGCATTTT
CDR3: CASSYQWTVLGQPQHF

size: once
J: TRBJ1-4
V: TRBV15
D: -
DNA: TGTGCCACCAGCAGCTTAGTGGCAGGGCCTAATGAAAAACTGTTTTTT
CDR3: CATSSLVAGPNEKLFF

size: few
J: TRBJ1-5
V: TRBV15
D: TRBD1
DNA: TGTGCCACCAGCAGAGATCCAGGGGGCGGGGAGACCCAGCATTTT
CDR3: CATSRDPGGGETQHF

size: -
J: TRBJ1-2
V: TRBV29-1
D: -
DNA: TGCAGCTCGACTGCAGATCTATATGGCTACACCTTC
CDR3: CSSTADLYGYTF

size: -
J: TRBJ2-1
V: TRBV7-2
D: TRBD2
DNA: TGTGCCAGCCGGCAGGGCGGGAGGTTCGATGAGCAGTTCTTC
CDR3: CASRQGGRFDEQFF

size: -
J: TRBJ2-2
V: TRBV6-5
D: -
DNA: TGTGCCAGCAGTTACGATCAATTCGGGGAGCTGTTTTTT
CDR3: CASSYDQFGELFF